This is a list of T cell receptor beta chains from one sample in a study of Graves' ophthalmopathy and Graves' hyperthyroidism. TCRdb fed the multiplex PCR reads into MiXCR, producing one record per CDR3 protein. The profile covers hundreds of thousands of distinct CDR3 sequences, with approximately 39% appearing a single time and under 3.5% taken by the ten largest. What was sequenced was peripheral blood. These receptors all stem from an adult man with Graves' ophthalmopathy. CDR3s include the opening cysteine and the closing phenylalanine or tryptophan.

TRBV25-1	16	TRBJ2-7	CASVETDSPYSYEQYF
TRBV11-2	15	TRBJ2-7	CASSQASGTYYEQYF
TRBV7-2	15	TRBJ1-5	CASSPEGLSNQPQHF
TRBV30	13	TRBJ2-7	CAWNPPGLYEQYF
TRBV24-1	14	TRBJ2-2	CATARGSDTGELFF
TRBV3-1	12	TRBJ2-7	CASSQVGHEQYF
TRBV2	14	TRBJ2-5	CASRAAGGQETQYF
TRBV20-1	15	TRBJ2-7	CNARSGRQGPHEQYF
TRBV10-3	12	TRBJ1-5	CAITAHRGLQHF
TRBV5-4	12	TRBJ2-7	CAWRSVSYEQYF
TRBV29-1	16	TRBJ1-5	CSDLGGPKYSNQPQHF
TRBV5-8	15	TRBJ2-5	CASSEKRGTLETQYF
TRBV10-3	13	TRBJ1-3	CAIKQREGYTIYF
TRBV10-3	15	TRBJ2-5	CAISEDGGAVETQYF
TRBV25-1	12	TRBJ1-2	CASVGGWPGYTF
TRBV19	12	TRBJ1-1	CASSMTGVKAFF
TRBV29-1	14	TRBJ2-5	CSATGGEAVETQYF
TRBV11-2	15	TRBJ1-2	CASSLVTGLGYGYTF
TRBV30	11	TRBJ1-2	CAWSSSGGYTF
TRBV6-5	17	TRBJ2-7	CASSYLTSVSTTGEQYF
TRBV29-1	13	TRBJ1-2	CSVENREDCGYTF
TRBV7-6	17	TRBJ2-7	CASSHRGLGLAGVEQYF
TRBV6-5	12	TRBJ1-2	CASSYSPGGYTF
TRBV29-1	11	TRBJ1-1	CSFTQGTEAFF
TRBV9	13	TRBJ2-7	CASSVGHSYEQYF
TRBV7-2	16	TRBJ1-4	CASSPSVVGSSEKLFF
TRBV25-1	11	TRBJ1-2	CASQSVYGYTF
TRBV30	14	TRBJ1-6	CAWMTETYNSPLHF
TRBV24-1	15	TRBJ2-5	CATSDTRDRQETQYF
TRBV7-8	16	TRBJ1-5	CASSLAGNAPYQPQHF
TRBV10-3	11	TRBJ1-5	CAISEGQPQHF
TRBV7-8	14	TRBJ1-2	CASSSDRGGNGYTF
TRBV7-9	13	TRBJ2-6	CASSRRDKNVLTF
TRBV15	14	TRBJ2-7	CATSQEQGSYEQYF
TRBV18	16	TRBJ2-5	CASSPPTQGFGETQYF
TRBV5-1	17	TRBJ1-4	CASSLIPTGQGNEKLFF
TRBV7-9	9	TRBJ1-2	CASGGGYTF
TRBV5-1	15	TRBJ2-7	CASSLDLYSSYEQYF
TRBV7-9	14	TRBJ1-5	CASSPPWENQPQHF
TRBV7-9	14	TRBJ2-3	CASSRGLGADTQYF
TRBV24-1	16	TRBJ2-5	CATSDKRTGGFETQYF
TRBV20-1	13	TRBJ1-2	CSARDPGEGGYTF
TRBV29-1	12	TRBJ1-5	CSVRTGPETQHF
TRBV5-1	13	TRBJ2-7	CASREGGTYEQYF
TRBV7-8	13	TRBJ1-1	CASSQEGSTEAFF
TRBV9	12	TRBJ2-3	CATTRYTDTQYF
TRBV27	15	TRBJ1-5	CASMVTGYSNQPQHF
TRBV25-1	15	TRBJ2-6	CASSVPLSGANALTF
TRBV2	14	TRBJ1-6	CASRSREGNSPLHF
TRBV7-2	14	TRBJ1-1	CASSLGQVSTEAFF
TRBV5-5	20	TRBJ2-7	CASSLEVGTRTSWVLYEQYF
TRBV24-1	17	TRBJ1-1	CATSDPRDSLMNTEAFF
TRBV7-9	14	TRBJ1-4	CASSFGTGYEKLFF
TRBV19	14	TRBJ1-6	CASRNRLGNSPLHF